The clone carrying this T cell receptor beta chain was seen a few times. Healthy Caucasians provided all donations. The CDR3 sequence is 14 residues long. Germline V gene data show CDR1 as SGHRS and CDR2 as YFSETQ. Germline trimming cut 4 bases from V and 6 bases from J; bases unmatched to any gene: 8. This entry belongs to a study of identical twins. Template switching created a universal primer site, and the cDNA included unique molecular identifiers. TCRdb independently ran MiXCR on the 5' RACE reads; one entry per CDR3 protein. The sample lists 210,000 or so distinct CDR3 sequences, about 7.5% occurring once. This same sample was also taken into another study, of yellow fever vaccine responses in identical twins. That study reports: Twins reportedly showed a vaccine T cell response that seemed partly convergent and partly personalized.

The V gene is TRBV5-1, the J gene TRBJ1-1; the match to TRBD1 covers 8 bases. The sequence derives from a woman younger than 30 in good health. Input material: memory (CD45RO+) T cells sorted from blood. Written as DNA, the CDR3 is TGCGCCAGCAGCCTGACAGGGGACGCCCCTGAAGCTTTCTTT. Translating gives CASSLTGDAPEAFF.